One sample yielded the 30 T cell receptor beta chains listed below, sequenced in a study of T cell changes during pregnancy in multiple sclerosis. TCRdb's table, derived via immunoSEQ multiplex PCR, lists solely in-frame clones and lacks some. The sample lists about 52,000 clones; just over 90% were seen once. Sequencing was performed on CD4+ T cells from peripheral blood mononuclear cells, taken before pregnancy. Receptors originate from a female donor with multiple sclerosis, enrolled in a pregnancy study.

The CDR3 DNA reads as TGTGCCAGCAGTTTATGGGGACTAGCGGGAGGGGGTGAGCAGTTCTTC. Its translation: CASSLWGLAGGGEQFF. The rearrangement links TRBV28 to TRBJ2-1, with TRBD2 identical over 16 bases. The V gene end was trimmed by 0 bases and the J gene end by 9 bases; junction bases not matched to a gene: 2. This CDR3 spans 16 amino acids. CDR1 is MDHEN, CDR2 SYDVKM, per germline.

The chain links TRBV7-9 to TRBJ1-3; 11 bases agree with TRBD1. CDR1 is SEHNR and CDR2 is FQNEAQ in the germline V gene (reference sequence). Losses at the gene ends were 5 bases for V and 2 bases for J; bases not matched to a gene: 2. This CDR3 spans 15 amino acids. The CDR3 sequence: CASSPGQGAGNTIYF. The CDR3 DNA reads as TGTGCCAGCAGCCCGGGACAGGGGGCTGGAAACACCATATATTTT.

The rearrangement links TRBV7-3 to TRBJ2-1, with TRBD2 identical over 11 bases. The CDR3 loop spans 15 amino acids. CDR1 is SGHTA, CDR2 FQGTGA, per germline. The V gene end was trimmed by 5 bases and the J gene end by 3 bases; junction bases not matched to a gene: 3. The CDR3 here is CASSRGTSGYNEQFF. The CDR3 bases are TGTGCCAGCAGCCGCGGGACTAGCGGCTACAATGAGCAGTTCTTC.

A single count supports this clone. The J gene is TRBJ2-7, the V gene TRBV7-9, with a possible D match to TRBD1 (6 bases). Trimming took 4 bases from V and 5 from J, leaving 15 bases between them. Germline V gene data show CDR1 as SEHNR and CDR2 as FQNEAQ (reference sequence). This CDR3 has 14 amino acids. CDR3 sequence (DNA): TGTGCCAGCAGCTCGCAACCCGGGACAAACGAGCAGTACTTC. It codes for CASSSQPGTNEQYF.

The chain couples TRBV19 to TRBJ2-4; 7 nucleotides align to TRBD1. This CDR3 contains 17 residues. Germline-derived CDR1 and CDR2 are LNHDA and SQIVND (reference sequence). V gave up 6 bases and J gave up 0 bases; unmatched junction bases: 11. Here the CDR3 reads CASSPETGRLAKNIQYF. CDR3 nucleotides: TGTGCCAGTAGCCCCGAGACAGGGCGACTAGCCAAAAACATTCAGTACTTC.

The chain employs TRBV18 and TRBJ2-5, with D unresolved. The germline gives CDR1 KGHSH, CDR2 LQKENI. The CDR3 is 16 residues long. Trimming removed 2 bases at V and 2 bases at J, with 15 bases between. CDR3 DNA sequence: TGTGCCAGCTCACCAGCGGTGATGAATCTGCAAGAGACCCAGTACTTC. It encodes CASSPAVMNLQETQYF.

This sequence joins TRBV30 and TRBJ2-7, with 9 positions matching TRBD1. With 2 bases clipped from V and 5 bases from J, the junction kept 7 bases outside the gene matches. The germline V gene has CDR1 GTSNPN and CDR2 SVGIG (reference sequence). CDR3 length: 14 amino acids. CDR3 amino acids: CAWSWTGEPHEQYF. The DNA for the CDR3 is TGTGCCTGGAGTTGGACAGGGGAGCCCCACGAGCAGTACTTC.

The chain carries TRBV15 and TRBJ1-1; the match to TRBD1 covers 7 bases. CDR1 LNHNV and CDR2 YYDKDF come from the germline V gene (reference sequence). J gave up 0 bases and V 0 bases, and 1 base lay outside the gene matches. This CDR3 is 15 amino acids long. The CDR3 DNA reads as TGTGCCACCAGCAGAGAGGGACAGCTGAACACTGAAGCTTTCTTT. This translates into CATSREGQLNTEAFF. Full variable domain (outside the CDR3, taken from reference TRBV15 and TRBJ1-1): DAMVIQNPRYQVTQFGKPVTLSCSQTLNHNVMYWYQQKSSQAPKLLFHYYDKDFNNEADTPDNFQSRRPNTSFCFLDIRSPGLGDTAMYLCATSREGQLNTEAFFGQGTRLTVV.

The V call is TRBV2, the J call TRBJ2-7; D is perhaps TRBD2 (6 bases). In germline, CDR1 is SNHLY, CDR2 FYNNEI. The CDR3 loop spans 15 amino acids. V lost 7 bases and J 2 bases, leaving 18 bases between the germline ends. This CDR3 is CASIPGGAGTYEQYF. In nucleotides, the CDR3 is TGTGCCAGCATTCCCGGAGGGGCAGGGACCTACGAGCAGTACTTC.

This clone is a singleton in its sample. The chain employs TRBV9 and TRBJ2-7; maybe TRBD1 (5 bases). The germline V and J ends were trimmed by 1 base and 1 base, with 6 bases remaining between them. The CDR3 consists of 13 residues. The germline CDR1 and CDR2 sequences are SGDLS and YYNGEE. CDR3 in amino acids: CASSVPGSYEQYF. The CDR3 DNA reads TGTGCCAGCAGCGTACCAGGGTCCTACGAGCAGTACTTC.

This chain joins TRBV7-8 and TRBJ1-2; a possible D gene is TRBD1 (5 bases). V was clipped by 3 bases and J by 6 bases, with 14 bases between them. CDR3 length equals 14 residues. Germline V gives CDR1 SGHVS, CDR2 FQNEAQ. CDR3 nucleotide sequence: TGTGCCAGCAGCTTCCCCTCCCAGGGAAATGGCTACACCTTC. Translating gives CASSFPSQGNGYTF. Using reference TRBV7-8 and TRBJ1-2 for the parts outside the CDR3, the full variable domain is GAGVSQSPRYKVAKRGQDVALRCDPISGHVSLFWYQQALGQGPEFLTYFQNEAQLDKSGLPSDRFFAERPEGSVSTLKIQRTQQEDSAVYLCASSFPSQGNGYTFGSGTRLTVV.

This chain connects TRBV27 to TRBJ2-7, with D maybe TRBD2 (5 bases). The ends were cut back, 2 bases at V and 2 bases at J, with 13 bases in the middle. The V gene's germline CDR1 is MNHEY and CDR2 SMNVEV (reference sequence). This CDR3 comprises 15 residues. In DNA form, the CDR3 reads TGTGCCAGCAGTTTAGGAGGAACGCAACCCTACGAGCAGTACTTC. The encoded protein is CASSLGGTQPYEQYF.

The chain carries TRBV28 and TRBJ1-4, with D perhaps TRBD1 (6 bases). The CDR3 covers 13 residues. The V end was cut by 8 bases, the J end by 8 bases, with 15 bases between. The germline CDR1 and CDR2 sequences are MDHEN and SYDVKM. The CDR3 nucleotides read TGTGCCAGCCTGGACAGCGGGAGGGAAAAACTGTTTTTT. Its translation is CASLDSGREKLFF.

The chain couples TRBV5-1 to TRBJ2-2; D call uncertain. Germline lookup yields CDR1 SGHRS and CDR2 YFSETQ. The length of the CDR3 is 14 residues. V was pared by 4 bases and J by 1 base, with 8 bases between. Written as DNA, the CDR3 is TGCGCCAGCAGCGACACCCTGAACACCGGGGAGCTGTTTTTT. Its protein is CASSDTLNTGELFF.

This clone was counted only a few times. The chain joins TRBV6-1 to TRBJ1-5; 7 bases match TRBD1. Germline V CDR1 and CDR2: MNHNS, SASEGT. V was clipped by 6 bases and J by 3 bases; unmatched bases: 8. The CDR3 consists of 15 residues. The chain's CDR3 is CASRTQGPINQPQHF. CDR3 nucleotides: TGTGCCAGCAGAACACAGGGGCCGATCAATCAGCCCCAGCATTTT.

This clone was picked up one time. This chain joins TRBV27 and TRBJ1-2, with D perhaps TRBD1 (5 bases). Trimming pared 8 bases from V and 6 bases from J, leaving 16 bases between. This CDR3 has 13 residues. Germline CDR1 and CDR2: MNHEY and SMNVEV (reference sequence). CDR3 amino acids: CASRKAGGNGYTF. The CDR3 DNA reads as TGTGCCAGCCGGAAGGCGGGGGGGAATGGCTACACCTTC.

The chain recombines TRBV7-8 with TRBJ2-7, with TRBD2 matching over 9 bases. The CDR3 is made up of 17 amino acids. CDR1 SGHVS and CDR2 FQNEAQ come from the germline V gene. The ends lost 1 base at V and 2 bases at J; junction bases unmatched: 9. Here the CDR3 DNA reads TGTGCCAGCAGCTTAGGACGTTGGCGGGAGGGTACCTACGAGCAGTACTTC. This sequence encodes CASSLGRWREGTYEQYF.

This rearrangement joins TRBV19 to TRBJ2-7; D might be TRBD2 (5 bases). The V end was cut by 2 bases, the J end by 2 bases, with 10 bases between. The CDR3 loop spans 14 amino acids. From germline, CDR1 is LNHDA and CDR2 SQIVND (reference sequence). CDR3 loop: CASSIRGIPYEQYF. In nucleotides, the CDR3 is TGTGCCAGTAGTATACGGGGAATCCCCTACGAGCAGTACTTC.

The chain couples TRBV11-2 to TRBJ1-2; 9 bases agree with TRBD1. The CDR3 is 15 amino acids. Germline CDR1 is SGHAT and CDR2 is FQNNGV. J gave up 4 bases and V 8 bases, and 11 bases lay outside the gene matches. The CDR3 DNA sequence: TGTGCCAGCCGCCGTCCCGGGACAGGGAGCTATGGCTACACCTTC. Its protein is CASRRPGTGSYGYTF.

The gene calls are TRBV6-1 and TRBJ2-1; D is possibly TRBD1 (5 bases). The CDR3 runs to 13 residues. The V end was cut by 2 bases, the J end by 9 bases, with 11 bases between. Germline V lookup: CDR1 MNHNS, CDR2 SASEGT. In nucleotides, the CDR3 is TGTGCCAGCAGTGAAAAGGCTAGGGGTGAGCAGTTCTTC. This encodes CASSEKARGEQFF.

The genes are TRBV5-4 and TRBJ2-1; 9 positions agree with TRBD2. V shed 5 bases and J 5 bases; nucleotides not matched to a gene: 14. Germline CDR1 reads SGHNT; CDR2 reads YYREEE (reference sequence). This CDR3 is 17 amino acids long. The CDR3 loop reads CASRVSIWSGRNNEQFF. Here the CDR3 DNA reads TGTGCCAGCAGAGTGTCTATTTGGAGCGGGAGGAACAATGAGCAGTTCTTC.

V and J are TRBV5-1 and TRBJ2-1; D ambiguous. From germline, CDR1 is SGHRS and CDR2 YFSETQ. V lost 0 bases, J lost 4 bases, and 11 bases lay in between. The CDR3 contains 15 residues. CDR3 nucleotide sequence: TGCGCCAGCAGCTTGGAGCTGATATCTTACAATGAGCAGTTCTTC. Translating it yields CASSLELISYNEQFF.

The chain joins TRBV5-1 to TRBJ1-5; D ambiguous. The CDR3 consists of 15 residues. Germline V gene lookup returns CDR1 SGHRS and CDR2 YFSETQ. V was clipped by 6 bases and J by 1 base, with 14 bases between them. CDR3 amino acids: CASISREISNQPQHF. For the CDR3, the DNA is TGCGCCAGCATCTCGCGGGAGATAAGCAATCAGCCCCAGCATTTT. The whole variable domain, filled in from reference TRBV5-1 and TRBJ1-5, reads KAGVTQTPRYLIKTRGQQVTLSCSPISGHRSVSWYQQTPGQGLQFLFEYFSETQRNKGNFPGRFSGRQFSNSRSEMNVSTLELGDSALYLCASISREISNQPQHFGDGTRLSIL.

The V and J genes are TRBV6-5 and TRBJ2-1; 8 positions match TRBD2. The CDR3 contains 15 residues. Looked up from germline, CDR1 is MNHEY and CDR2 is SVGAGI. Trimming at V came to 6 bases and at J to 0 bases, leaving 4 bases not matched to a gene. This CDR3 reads CASSYSGSSYNEQFF. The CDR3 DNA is TGTGCCAGCAGCTACAGCGGGAGCTCCTACAATGAGCAGTTCTTC.

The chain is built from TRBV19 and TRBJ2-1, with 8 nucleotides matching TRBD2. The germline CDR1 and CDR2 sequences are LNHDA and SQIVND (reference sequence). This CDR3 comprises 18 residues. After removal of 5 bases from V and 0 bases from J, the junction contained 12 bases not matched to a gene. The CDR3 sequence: CASSPTSGLATSYNEQFF. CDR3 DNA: TGTGCCAGTAGTCCGACCTCCGGACTAGCAACCTCCTACAATGAGCAGTTCTTC. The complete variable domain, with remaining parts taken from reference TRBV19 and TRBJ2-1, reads DGGITQSPKYLFRKEGQNVTLSCEQNLNHDAMYWYRQDPGQGLRLIYYSQIVNDFQKGDIAEGYSVSREKKESFPLTVTSAQKNPTAFYLCASSPTSGLATSYNEQFFGPGTRLTVL.

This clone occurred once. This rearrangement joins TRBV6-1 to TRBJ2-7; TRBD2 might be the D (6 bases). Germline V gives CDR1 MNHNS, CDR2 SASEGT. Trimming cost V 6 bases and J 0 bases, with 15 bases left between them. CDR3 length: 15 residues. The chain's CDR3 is CASRRPGGASYEQYF. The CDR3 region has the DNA TGTGCCAGCAGAAGACCCGGGGGAGCCTCCTACGAGCAGTACTTC.

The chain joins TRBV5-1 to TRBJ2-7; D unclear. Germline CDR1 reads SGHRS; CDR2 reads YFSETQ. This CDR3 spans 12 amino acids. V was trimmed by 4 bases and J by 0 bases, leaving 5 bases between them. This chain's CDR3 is CASSASSYEQYF. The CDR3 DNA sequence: TGCGCCAGCAGCGCGAGCTCCTACGAGCAGTACTTC.

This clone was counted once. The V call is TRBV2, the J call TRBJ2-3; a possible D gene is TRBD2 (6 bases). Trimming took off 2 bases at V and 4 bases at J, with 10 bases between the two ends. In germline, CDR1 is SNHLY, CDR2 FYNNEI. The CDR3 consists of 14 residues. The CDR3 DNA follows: TGTGCCAGCAGTGAACGGGGGAGGTCAGATACGCAGTATTTT. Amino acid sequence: CASSERGRSDTQYF.

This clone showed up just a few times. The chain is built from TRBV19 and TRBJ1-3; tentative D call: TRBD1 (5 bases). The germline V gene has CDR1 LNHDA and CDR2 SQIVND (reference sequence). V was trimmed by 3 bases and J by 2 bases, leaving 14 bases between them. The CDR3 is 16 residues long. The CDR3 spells CASSIGGGRTGNTIYF. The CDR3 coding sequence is TGTGCCAGTAGTATCGGCGGGGGTAGGACTGGAAACACCATATATTTT.

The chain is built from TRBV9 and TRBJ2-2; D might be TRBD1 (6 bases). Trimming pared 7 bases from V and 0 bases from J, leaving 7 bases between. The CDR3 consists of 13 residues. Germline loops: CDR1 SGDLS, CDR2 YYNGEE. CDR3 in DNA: TGTGCCAGCGGGGGCGCGAACACCGGGGAGCTGTTTTTT. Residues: CASGGANTGELFF.